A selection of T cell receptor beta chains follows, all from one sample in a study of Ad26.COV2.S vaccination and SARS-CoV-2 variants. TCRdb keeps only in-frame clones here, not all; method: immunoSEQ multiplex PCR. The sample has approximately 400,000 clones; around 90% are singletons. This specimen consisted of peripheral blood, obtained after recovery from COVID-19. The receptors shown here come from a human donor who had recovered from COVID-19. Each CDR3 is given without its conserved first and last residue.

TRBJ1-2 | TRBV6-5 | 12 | ASSNLQPSYGYT
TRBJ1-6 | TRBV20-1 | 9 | SARQGGALH
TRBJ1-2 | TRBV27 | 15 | AREGTEGHVTNYGYT
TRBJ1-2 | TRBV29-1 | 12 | SVGPNQANYGYT
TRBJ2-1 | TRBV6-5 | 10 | ASRRGWDEQF
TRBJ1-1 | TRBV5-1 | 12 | ASMPRTGNTEAF
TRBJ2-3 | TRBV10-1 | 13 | ASSAKAGGTDTQY
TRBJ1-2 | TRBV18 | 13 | ASSPGARGDYGYT
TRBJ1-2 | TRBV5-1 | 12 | ASSLTGANYGYT
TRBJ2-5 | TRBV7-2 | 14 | ASSLGPSGGQETQY
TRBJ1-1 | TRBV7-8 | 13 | ASSLGRGQGTEAF
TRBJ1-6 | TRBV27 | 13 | ASSTLTGGNSPLH
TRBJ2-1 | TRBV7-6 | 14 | ASSPGARGSYNEQF
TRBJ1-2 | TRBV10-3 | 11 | AISESQAYGYT
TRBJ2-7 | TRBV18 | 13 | ASSPTTSGSYEQY
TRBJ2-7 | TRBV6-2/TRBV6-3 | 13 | ASSESGDGPYEQY
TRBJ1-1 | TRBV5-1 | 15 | ASSNPTGGGRNTEAF
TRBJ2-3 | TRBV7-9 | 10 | ASSLITDTQY
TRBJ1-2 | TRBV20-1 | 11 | SASLDRVYGYT
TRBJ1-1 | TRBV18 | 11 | ASSPQVDLEAF
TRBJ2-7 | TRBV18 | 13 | ASSPYRDTNYEQY
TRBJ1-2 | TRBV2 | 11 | ASRYEFNYGYT
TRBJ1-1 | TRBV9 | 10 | ASSALPNEAF
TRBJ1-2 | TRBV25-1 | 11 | ASSERRDYGYT
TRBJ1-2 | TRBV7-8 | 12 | ASSHLGSLWGYT
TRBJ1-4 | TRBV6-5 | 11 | ASSLRAWEKLF
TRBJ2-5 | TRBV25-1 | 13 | ASSDPLGTQETQY
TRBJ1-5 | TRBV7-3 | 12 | ASRHRNGGQPQH
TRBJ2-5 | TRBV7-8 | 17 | ASSLLNRAVGLRQETQY
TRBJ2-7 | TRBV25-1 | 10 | ASSYGNYEQY
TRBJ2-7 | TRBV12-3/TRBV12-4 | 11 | ASSLGTGYEQY
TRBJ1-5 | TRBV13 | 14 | ASSLVSGGANQPQH
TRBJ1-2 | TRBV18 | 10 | ASVGGDYGYT
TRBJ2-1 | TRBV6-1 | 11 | ASSEGRQGSQF
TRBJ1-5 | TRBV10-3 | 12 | AISESGQGQPQH
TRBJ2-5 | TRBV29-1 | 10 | SVIRYQETQY
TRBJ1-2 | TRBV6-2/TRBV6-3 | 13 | ASSYLPDSRYGYT
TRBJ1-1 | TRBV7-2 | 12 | ASSLMNWAAEAF
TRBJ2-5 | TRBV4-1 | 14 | ASSRHGTGGQETQY
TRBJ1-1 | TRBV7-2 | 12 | ASSLAQDGTEAF
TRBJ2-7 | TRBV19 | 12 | ASTTGVGGYEQY
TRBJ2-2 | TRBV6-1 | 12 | ASSDPKNTGELF
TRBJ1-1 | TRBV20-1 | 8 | SASDRVIF
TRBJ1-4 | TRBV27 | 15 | ASSLSAGVATNEKLF
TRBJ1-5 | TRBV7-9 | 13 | ASSLGGGGIWPQH